This T cell receptor (beta chain) was identified in a study of T cell repertoires in aging, cancer and after chemotherapy. Peripheral blood genomic DNA, not sorted cells or RNA, was the template. This CDR3 has 12 amino acids. Per germline, CDR1 GTSNPN and CDR2 SVGIG (reference sequence). V was trimmed by 3 bases and J by 6 bases, leaving 12 bases between them. Rearranged V-D-J TRB sequences were amplified with a mixed TRB-A/B primer pool. A single record per CDR3 protein comes from TCRdb applying MiXCR to the multiplex PCR reads. The data contain about 10,000 distinct CDR3 sequences, 30% to 40% of them singletons.

The TCR was taken from a human donor in good health. This sequence joins TRBV30 and TRBJ2-7; D may be TRBD1 (6 bases). Sample: blood. The CDR3 sequence is CAWSVTGLEQYF. The CDR3 DNA sequence: TGTGCCTGGAGCGTCACAGGGCTCGAGCAGTACTTC.